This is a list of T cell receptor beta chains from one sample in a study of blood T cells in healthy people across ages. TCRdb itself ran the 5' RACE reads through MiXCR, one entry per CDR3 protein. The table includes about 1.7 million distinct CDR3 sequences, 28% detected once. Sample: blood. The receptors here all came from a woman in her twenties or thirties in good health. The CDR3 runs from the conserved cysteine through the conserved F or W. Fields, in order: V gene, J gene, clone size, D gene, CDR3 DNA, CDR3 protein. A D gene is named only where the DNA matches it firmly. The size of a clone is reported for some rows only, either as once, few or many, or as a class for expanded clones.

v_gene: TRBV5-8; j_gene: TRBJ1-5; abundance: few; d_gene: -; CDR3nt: TGTGCCACCAGACAGCTAAATCAGCCCCAGCATTTT; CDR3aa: CATRQLNQPQHF
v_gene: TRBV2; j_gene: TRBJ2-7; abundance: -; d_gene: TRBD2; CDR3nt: TGTGCCAGCAGTAGGACGACTAGCTGGGGGTACGGGCGGTACTTC; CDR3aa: CASSRTTSWGYGRYF
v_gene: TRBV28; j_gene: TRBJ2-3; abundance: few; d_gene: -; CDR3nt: TGTGCCAGCATGACCACGGATACGCAGTATTTT; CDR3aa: CASMTTDTQYF
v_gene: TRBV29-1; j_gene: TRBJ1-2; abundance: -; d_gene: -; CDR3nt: TGCAGCGTTGTACAGGAAAATAACTATGGCTACACCTTC; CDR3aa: CSVVQENNYGYTF
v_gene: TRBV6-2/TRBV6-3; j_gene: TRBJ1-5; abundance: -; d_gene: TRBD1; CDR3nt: TGTGCCAGCAGTTACGACAGGGGACAGGCGGCGGAGGTATGGCCCCAGCATTTT; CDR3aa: CASSYDRGQAAEVWPQHF
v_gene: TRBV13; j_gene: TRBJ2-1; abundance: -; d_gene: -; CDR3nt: TGTGCCAGCAGCTGGACCGGGATCTCCTACAATGAGCAGTTCTTC; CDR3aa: CASSWTGISYNEQFF
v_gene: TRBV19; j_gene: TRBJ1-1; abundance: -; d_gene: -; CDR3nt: TGTGCCAGTAGTATAGATCCGGACAGAAGCGCTGAAGCTTTCTTT; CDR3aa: CASSIDPDRSAEAFF
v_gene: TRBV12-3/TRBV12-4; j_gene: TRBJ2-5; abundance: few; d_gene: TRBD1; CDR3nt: TGTGCCAGCAGTTACCGGGACAGGGGGCGCCAGACCCAGTACTTC; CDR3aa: CASSYRDRGRQTQYF
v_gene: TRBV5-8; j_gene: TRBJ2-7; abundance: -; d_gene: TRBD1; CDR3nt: TGTGCCAGCAGCTATCCAGACAGGGGCTACTACGAGCAGTACTTC; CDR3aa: CASSYPDRGYYEQYF
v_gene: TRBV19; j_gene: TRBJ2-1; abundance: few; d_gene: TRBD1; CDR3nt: TGTGCCAGTAGGGGGACAGCCTCCTACAATGAGCAGTTCTTC; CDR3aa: CASRGTASYNEQFF
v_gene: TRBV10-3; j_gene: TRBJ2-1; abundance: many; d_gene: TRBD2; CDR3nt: TGTGCCATCAGTGACCCTAGCGGGGGGGCCTACAATGAGCAGTTCTTC; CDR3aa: CAISDPSGGAYNEQFF
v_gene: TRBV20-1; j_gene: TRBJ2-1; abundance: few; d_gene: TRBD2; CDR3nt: TGCAGTGCCCTTGGACTAGCGGGGGGGCCCAATGAGCAGTTCTTC; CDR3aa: CSALGLAGGPNEQFF
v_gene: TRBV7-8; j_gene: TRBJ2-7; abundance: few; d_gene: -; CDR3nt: TGTGCCAGCAGCCCTCCCGCTGTATCGAACTACGAGCAGTACTTC; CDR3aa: CASSPPAVSNYEQYF
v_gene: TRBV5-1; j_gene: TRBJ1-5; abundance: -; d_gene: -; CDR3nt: TGCGCCAGCAGCCCCATCCTCGGTGATCAGCCCCAGCATTTT; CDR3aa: CASSPILGDQPQHF
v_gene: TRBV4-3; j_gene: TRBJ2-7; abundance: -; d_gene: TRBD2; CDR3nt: TGCGCCAGCAGCCCGGGACTAGCGGGAGCAGTTGAGCAGTACTTC; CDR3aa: CASSPGLAGAVEQYF
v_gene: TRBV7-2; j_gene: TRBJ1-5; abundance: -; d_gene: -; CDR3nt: TGTGCCAGCAGCTCCTCTATTCCAGGGCCATTACAGCCCCAGCATTTT; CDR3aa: CASSSSIPGPLQPQHF
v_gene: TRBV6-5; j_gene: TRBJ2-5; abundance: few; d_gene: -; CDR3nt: TGTGCCAGCAGTTACTCTGGGGCAGGGTGGCAAGAGACCCAGTACTTC; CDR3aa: CASSYSGAGWQETQYF
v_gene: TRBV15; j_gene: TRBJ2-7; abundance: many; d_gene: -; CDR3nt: TGTGCCACCAGCAGAGATATTAAATCCGAGCAGTACTTC; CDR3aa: CATSRDIKSEQYF
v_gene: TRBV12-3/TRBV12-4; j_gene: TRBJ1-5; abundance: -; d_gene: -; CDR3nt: TGTGCCAGCAGTACGTTCGGGGGCCGCAATCAGCCCCAGCATTTT; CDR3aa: CASSTFGGRNQPQHF
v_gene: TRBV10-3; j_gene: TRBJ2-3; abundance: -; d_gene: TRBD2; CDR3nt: TGTGCCATCACTAAGAATAGCGGGAGGGAGGCAGATACGCAGTATTTT; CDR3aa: CAITKNSGREADTQYF
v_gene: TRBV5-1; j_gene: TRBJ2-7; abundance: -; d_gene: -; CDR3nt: TGCGCCAGCAGCTCCGGGACACAGACCTACGAGCAGTACTTC; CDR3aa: CASSSGTQTYEQYF
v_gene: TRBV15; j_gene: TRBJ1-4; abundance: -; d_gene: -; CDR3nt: TGTGCCACCAGCAGAGCGTCACAGGGTGGTGAAAAACTGTTTTTT; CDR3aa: CATSRASQGGEKLFF
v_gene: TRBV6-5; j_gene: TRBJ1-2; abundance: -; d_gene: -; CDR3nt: TGTGCCAGCGGACGAAGTAAGAACTATGGCTACACCTTC; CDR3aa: CASGRSKNYGYTF
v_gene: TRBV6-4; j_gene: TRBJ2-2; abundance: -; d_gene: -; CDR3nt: TGTCCAATTACCTGGGCAGGGACCACCGGGGAGCTGTTTTTT; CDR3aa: CPITWAGTTGELFF
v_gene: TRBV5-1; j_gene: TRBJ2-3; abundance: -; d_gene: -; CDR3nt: TGCGCCAGCAGCTTGGCTTTCGCTAGGTTGGATACGCAGTATTTT; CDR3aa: CASSLAFARLDTQYF
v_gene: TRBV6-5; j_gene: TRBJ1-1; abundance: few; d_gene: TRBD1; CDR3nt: TGTGCCAGCAGTTACTTAACAGGGGGCGCGGAAACTGAAGCTTTCTTT; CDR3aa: CASSYLTGGAETEAFF
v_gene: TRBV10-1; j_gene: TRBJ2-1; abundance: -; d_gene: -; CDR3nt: TGCGCCAGCAGTGATGCTAGCTACAATGAGCAGTTCTTC; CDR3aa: CASSDASYNEQFF
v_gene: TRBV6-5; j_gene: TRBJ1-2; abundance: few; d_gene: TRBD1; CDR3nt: TGTGCCAGCAGATATAAGGACAGGACGAACCCCTATGGCTACACCTTC; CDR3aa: CASRYKDRTNPYGYTF
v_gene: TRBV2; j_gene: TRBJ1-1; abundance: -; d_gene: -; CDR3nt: TGTGCCAGCAGTGAGTCCGGCCCTGGAATGAACACTGAAGCTTTCTTT; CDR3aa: CASSESGPGMNTEAFF
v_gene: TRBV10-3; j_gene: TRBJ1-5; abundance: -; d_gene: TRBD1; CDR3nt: TGTGCCATCAGCACAGGGGACAATCAGCCCCAGCATTTT; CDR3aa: CAISTGDNQPQHF
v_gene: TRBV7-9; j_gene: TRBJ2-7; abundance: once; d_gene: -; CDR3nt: TGTGCCAGCAGCGGGGGGGGCAGGTCATACGAGCAGTACTTC; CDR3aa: CASSGGGRSYEQYF
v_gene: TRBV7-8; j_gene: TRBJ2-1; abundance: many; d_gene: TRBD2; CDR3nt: TGTGCCAGCAGCGCTTATGGGCTAGCGGGCAATGAGCAGTTCTTC; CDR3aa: CASSAYGLAGNEQFF
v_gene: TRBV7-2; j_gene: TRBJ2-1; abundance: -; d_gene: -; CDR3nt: TGTGCCAGCAGCTTAAGGACAGCGCGTGAGCAGTTCTTC; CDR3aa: CASSLRTAREQFF
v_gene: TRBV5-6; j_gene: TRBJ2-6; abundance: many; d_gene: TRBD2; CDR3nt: TGTGCCAGCACCCGGGGGGAGACTGGGGCCAACGTCCTGACTTTC; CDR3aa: CASTRGETGANVLTF
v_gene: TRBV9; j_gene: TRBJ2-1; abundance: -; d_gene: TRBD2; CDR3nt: TGTACCAGCAGCGATAGCGGGATGGTGGGCAATGAGCAGTTCTTC; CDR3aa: CTSSDSGMVGNEQFF
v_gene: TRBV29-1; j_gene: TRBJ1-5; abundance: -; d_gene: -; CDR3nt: TGCAGCGTCCGGGACACTAATCAGCCCCAGCATTTT; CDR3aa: CSVRDTNQPQHF
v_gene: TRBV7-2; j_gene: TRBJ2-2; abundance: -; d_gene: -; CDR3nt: TGTGCCAGCAGCTTACAGTTCTTGACCGGGGAGCTGTTTTTT; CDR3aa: CASSLQFLTGELFF
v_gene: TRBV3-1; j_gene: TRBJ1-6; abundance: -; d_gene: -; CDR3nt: TGTGCCAGCAGCTTCAGGGGCGAAGAATCACCCCTCCACTTT; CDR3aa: CASSFRGEESPLHF
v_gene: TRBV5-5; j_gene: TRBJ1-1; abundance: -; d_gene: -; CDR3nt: TGTGCCAGCAGCTATGACCCGAACACTGAAGCTTTCTTT; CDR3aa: CASSYDPNTEAFF
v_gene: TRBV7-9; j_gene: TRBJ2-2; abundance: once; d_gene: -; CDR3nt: TGTGCCAGCAGCCTTGCCACGGGGCGGCGGGCCGGGGAGCTGTTTTTT; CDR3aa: CASSLATGRRAGELFF
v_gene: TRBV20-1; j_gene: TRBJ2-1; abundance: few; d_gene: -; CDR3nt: TGCAGTGCTAGTGTCTCGGTGGATGAGCAGTTCTTC; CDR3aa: CSASVSVDEQFF
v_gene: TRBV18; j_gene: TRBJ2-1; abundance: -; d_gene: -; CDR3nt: TGTGCCAGCTCTCTCATACAGAGCATGGATGAGCAGTTCTTC; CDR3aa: CASSLIQSMDEQFF
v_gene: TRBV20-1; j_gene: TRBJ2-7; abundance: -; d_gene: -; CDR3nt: TGCAGTGCTAGTGTGTCACGTAGTGCGGGCTACGAGCAGTACTTC; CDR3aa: CSASVSRSAGYEQYF
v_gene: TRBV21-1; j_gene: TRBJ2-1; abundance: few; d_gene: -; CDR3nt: TGTGCCAGCAGCAAACCCAGGGGCTATCCTTGGTTCTTC; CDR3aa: CASSKPRGYPWFF
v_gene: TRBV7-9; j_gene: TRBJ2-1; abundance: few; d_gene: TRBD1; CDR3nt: TGTGCCATTGAGGGGGCCGCCTACAATGAGCAGTTCTTC; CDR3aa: CAIEGAAYNEQFF
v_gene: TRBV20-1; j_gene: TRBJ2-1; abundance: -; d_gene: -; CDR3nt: TGCAGTACAGAACGGTGGGGCTCCTACAATGAGCAGTTCTTC; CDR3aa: CSTERWGSYNEQFF
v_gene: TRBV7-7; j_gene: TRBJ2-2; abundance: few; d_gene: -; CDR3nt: TGTGCCAGCACTCCCCAACGGCAGGACGGGGAGCTGTTTTTT; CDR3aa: CASTPQRQDGELFF
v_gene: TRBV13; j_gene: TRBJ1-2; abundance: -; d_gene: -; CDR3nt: TGTGCCAGCAGCTTGGGAGGGGCCGGCTCCGCCTATGGCTACACCTTC; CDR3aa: CASSLGGAGSAYGYTF
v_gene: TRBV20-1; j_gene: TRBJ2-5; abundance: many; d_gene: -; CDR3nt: TGCAGTGCTAGAGCGTGGACAGTTTCGTTTGAGACCCAGTACTTC; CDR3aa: CSARAWTVSFETQYF
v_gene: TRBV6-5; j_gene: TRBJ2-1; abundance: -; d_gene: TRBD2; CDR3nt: TGTGCCAGCAGTACCCCCGGGACTAACGGGTACAATGAGCAGTTCTTC; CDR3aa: CASSTPGTNGYNEQFF
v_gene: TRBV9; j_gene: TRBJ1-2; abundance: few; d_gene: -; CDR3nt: TGTGCCAGCAGCTCAGGGATGTCACAGGGCTACACCTTC; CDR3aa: CASSSGMSQGYTF
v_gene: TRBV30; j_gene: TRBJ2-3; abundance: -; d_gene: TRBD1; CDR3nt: TGTGCCTGGGACAGGGAGACAGATACGCAGTATTTT; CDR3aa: CAWDRETDTQYF
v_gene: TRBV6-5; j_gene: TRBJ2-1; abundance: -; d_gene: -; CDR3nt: TGTGCCAGCAGTTACTCGGGGACTCACAGTCCCTACAATGAGCAGTTCTTC; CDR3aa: CASSYSGTHSPYNEQFF